The rows below give T cell receptor beta chains drawn from one sample of a study of response to subunit inactivated influenza vaccine. TCRdb processed the RT-PCR reads anew with MiXCR; each CDR3 protein has one entry. The table records roughly 780,000 distinct CDR3 sequences, approximately 17% of them present only once. Sequenced here: PBMCs from blood, sampled 5 to 6 days after vaccination. The source is a man in his fifties who received an inactivated influenza vaccine. The CDR3 runs from the conserved cysteine through the conserved F or W. Each record gives: J gene, CDR3 length, D gene, V gene, clone size, CDR3 protein, CDR3 DNA. The D gene is left open where the match is weak. Some rows have no size entry. The others give once, few or many, or a class for an expanded clone.

TRBJ2-1 14 TRBD2 TRBV6-1 few CASSKTSGPMEQFF TGTGCCAGCAGTAAGACTAGCGGGCCGATGGAGCAGTTCTTC
TRBJ1-2 13 - TRBV6-5 few CASSFIANYGYTF TGTGCCAGCAGTTTCATAGCTAACTATGGCTACACCTTC
TRBJ1-1 13 - TRBV3-1 few CASSQEGEGEAFF TGTGCCAGCAGCCAAGAGGGAGAGGGTGAAGCTTTCTTT
TRBJ1-2 12 - TRBV20-1 few CSARDLGSGYTF TGCAGTGCTAGAGATCTGGGATCTGGCTACACCTTC
TRBJ2-2 16 - TRBV27 - CASSLSIAGNTGELFF TGTGCCAGCAGTTTATCGATCGCGGGGAACACCGGGGAGCTGTTTTTT
TRBJ2-3 14 - TRBV29-1 - CSVDLDRRTDTQYF TGCAGCGTTGACCTGGACCGTCGCACAGATACGCAGTATTTT
TRBJ2-1 17 TRBD2 TRBV25-1 few CASSESGSGRPYNEQFF TGTGCCAGCAGTGAATCCGGCAGCGGGAGACCCTACAATGAGCAGTTCTTC
TRBJ1-1 13 - TRBV11-2 - CASSLFEGTEAFF TGTGCCAGCAGCTTATTTGAGGGCACTGAAGCTTTCTTT
TRBJ2-7 13 - TRBV6-1 few CASSPRARGEQYF TGTGCCAGCAGTCCAAGGGCCCGGGGCGAGCAGTACTTC
TRBJ1-2 12 - TRBV5-6 few CASSFSGHGYTF TGTGCCAGCAGCTTCTCGGGGCATGGCTACACCTTC
TRBJ2-5 13 - TRBV6-1 - CASRRDGAETQYF TGTGCCAGCAGAAGGGACGGCGCGGAGACCCAGTACTTC
TRBJ2-1 14 TRBD2 TRBV20-1 few CSARAAGGVNEQFF TGCAGTGCAAGGGCAGCGGGAGGGGTTAATGAGCAGTTCTTC
TRBJ2-1 14 - TRBV30 - CAWRGGQGYNEQFF TGTGCCTGGAGGGGGGGGCAGGGCTACAATGAGCAGTTCTTC
TRBJ1-1 12 - TRBV6-2/TRBV6-3 - CASSRINTEAFF TGTGCCAGCAGTCGGATCAACACTGAAGCTTTCTTT
TRBJ1-1 13 - TRBV5-1 few CASSLEGPTEAFF TGCGCCAGCAGCTTGGAGGGTCCCACTGAAGCTTTCTTT
TRBJ2-5 14 TRBD2 TRBV29-1 many CSVGLAGLGETQYF TGCAGCGTAGGACTAGCGGGGCTCGGAGAGACCCAGTACTTC
TRBJ2-3 15 - TRBV6-5 - CASRFTPYSTDTQYF TGTGCCAGCCGTTTTACCCCTTACAGCACAGATACGCAGTATTTT
TRBJ2-5 14 - TRBV7-9 - CASSPYRDQETQYF TGTGCCAGCAGCCCCTACAGGGACCAAGAGACCCAGTACTTC
TRBJ2-3 15 TRBD2 TRBV20-1 - CSASGLAGTTDTQYF TGCAGTGCTTCGGGACTAGCGGGAACCACAGATACGCAGTATTTT
TRBJ2-3 15 - TRBV4-3 - CASAIGDGRTDTQYF TGCGCCAGCGCCATCGGCGACGGACGCACAGATACGCAGTATTTT
TRBJ2-3 15 - TRBV7-9 - CASSLMAGSGDTQYF TGTGCCAGCAGCTTAATGGCGGGGTCGGGGGATACGCAGTATTTT
TRBJ2-7 14 TRBD1 TRBV12-3/TRBV12-4 many CASSLAGQVYEQYF TGTGCCAGCAGTTTAGCAGGACAGGTCTACGAGCAGTACTTC
TRBJ2-7 17 TRBD2 TRBV7-8 - CASSLGTSGPSSYEQYF TGTGCCAGCAGCTTGGGGACTAGCGGTCCGAGCTCCTACGAGCAGTACTTC
TRBJ2-2 14 - TRBV15 many CATSRRGGTGELFF TGTGCCACCAGCAGACGAGGGGGGACCGGGGAGCTGTTTTTT
TRBJ2-7 14 - TRBV9 - CASSVATETYEQYF TGTGCCAGCAGCGTAGCGACCGAAACCTACGAGCAGTACTTC
TRBJ1-5 12 - TRBV12-5 few CASGQGIGPQHF TGTGCTAGTGGACAGGGTATAGGTCCCCAGCATTTT
TRBJ2-7 14 - TRBV7-2 - CASRLDTGRYEQYF TGTGCCAGCAGGTTGGACACGGGGCGATACGAGCAGTACTTC
TRBJ2-7 14 TRBD1 TRBV28 few CASSSYRGSYEQYF TGTGCCAGCAGTTCATACAGGGGGAGCTACGAGCAGTACTTC
TRBJ2-2 14 - TRBV6-2/TRBV6-3 few CASSPSHRTGELFF TGTGCCAGCAGCCCTTCGCATCGGACCGGGGAGCTGTTTTTT
TRBJ2-7 14 - TRBV3-1 - CASSQDIGLYEQYF TGTGCCAGCAGCCAAGATATTGGGCTATACGAGCAGTACTTC
TRBJ1-1 19 TRBD1 TRBV15 - CATSRNLDRGLDVNTEAFF TGTGCCACCAGCAGAAATCTCGACAGGGGGCTGGACGTGAACACTGAAGCTTTCTTT
TRBJ2-5 16 TRBD2 TRBV12-3/TRBV12-4 many CASSLQGLARVETQYF TGTGCCAGCAGTTTGCAAGGACTAGCGAGGGTGGAGACCCAGTACTTC
TRBJ2-1 15 - TRBV6-2/TRBV6-3 few CASSYGGPSYNEQFF TGTGCCAGCAGCTATGGGGGTCCCTCCTACAATGAGCAGTTCTTC
TRBJ2-1 13 - TRBV20-1 - CSATGDSYNEQFF TGCAGTGCAACGGGGGATTCCTACAATGAGCAGTTCTTC
TRBJ2-2 16 - TRBV5-6 many CASSLDRDLLTGELFF TGTGCCAGCAGCTTGGACAGGGACCTTCTAACCGGGGAGCTGTTTTTT
TRBJ2-3 16 TRBD2 TRBV20-1 few CSARPSWRGSPDTQYF TGCAGTGCTAGACCTTCTTGGCGGGGGAGTCCAGATACGCAGTATTTT
TRBJ2-7 16 - TRBV4-3 - CASSQDWTDETYEQYF TGCGCCAGCAGCCAAGATTGGACCGATGAGACCTACGAGCAGTACTTC
TRBJ2-7 12 - TRBV29-1 many CSVGWNPYEQYF TGCAGCGTTGGGTGGAACCCCTACGAGCAGTACTTC